The entry that follows covers one T cell receptor beta chain sequence. The sample comes from a study of blood T cell repertoires in COVID-19. This table comes from immunoSEQ multiplex PCR, and its TCRdb copy is limited to in-frame clones, with some not included. The sample shows 95,000 to 150,000 clones, 80% to 85% of them seen only once. Participants came from under 30 US areas, aged roughly 18 to 100 years. Each participant's cohort was designated according to participant-reported clinical history. Recovery among Cohort 3 donors was established by two negative PCRs, clearance, or symptom resolution. The CDR3 is 15 residues long. The germline V gene encodes CDR1 MDHEN and CDR2 SYDVKM. The V gene end was trimmed by 8 bases and the J gene end by 5 bases; junction bases not matched to a gene: 6.

The TCR comes from a woman aged 30 to 39 who had recovered from COVID-19. J is TRBJ1-4 and V is TRBV28, with 12 nucleotides matching TRBD1. Material: PBMCs or T cells enriched from blood (not recorded which). CDR3 sequence (DNA): TGTGCCAGCTTGGGGGACAGGGGGCTAAATGAAAAACTGTTTTTT. Protein product: CASLGDRGLNEKLFF.